This T cell receptor (beta chain) was captured in a study of long-term antiretroviral therapy in people with HIV. Sequencing relied on immunoSEQ assay v3.0, run at survey level. Only in-frame clones appear in the TCRdb table, and some are missing; sequencing was by immunoSEQ multiplex PCR. In the table there are 20,000 to 25,000 clones, less than 80% of which are singletons. Trimming took off 8 bases at V and 3 bases at J, with 12 bases between the two ends. In germline, CDR1 is SQVTM, CDR2 ANQGSEA. CDR3 length equals 12 residues. The sample was unsorted PBMCs, taken 1.2 years after starting antiretroviral therapy. The chain couples TRBV29-1 to TRBJ2-3; D tentatively reads TRBD1 or TRBD2 (6 bases each). The TCR comes from a woman between 40 and 50 years old with HIV. The CDR3 sequence is CSTEGGTDTQYF. The CDR3 nucleotides read TGCAGCACTGAAGGGGGGACAGATACGCAGTATTTT.